The 24 T cell receptor beta chains in this list originate from one sample, sequenced in a study of cytomegalovirus exposure and HLA in healthy donors. Primers: 60 Vbeta forward and 13 Jbeta reverse. The repertoire was sequenced with immunoSEQ multiplex PCR; TCRdb's copy has only in-frame clones and lacks some. The sample contains 75,000 to 80,000 clones, under 80% of which appear only once. The sample comprised PBMCs. The receptor set was obtained from a male donor in good health and CMV-seropositive.

The rearrangement joins TRBV6-1 to TRBJ1-2; TRBD1 aligns across 9 bases. Trimming removed 4 bases from V and 1 base from J; junction bases left unmatched: 13. CDR3 length equals 18 residues. CDR1 MNHNS and CDR2 SASEGT come from the germline V gene. CDR3 in DNA: TGTGCCAGCAGTGGTTCCGGGACAGGGCGGGTTGGTAACTATGGCTACACCTTC. Encoded protein: CASSGSGTGRVGNYGYTF.

This chain connects TRBV20-1 to TRBJ1-1, with D unclear. CDR3 length: 11 residues. Germline V gene lookup returns CDR1 DFQATT and CDR2 SNEGSKA (reference sequence). Deletions cut 6 bases from V and 5 bases from J, with 10 bases between. The CDR3 sequence: CSARRRTEAFF. In nucleotides, the CDR3 is TGCAGTGCAAGACGGAGGACTGAAGCTTTCTTT.

This clone was seen once. This chain connects TRBV11-2 to TRBJ2-3, with D perhaps TRBD1 (6 bases). This CDR3 is 15 amino acids long. Trimming took off 5 bases at V and 2 bases at J, with 14 bases between the two ends. Germline V gene sequence: CDR1 SGHAT, CDR2 FQNNGV. The CDR3 coding sequence is TGTGCCAGCAGCCCAGGGGCTCATAACACAGATACGCAGTATTTT. It translates to CASSPGAHNTDTQYF.

This clone showed up just once. The rearrangement uses TRBV7-2 and TRBJ2-7, with a possible D match to TRBD2 (6 bases). The germline gives CDR1 SGHTA, CDR2 FQGNSA. There are 14 residues in the CDR3. The germline V and J ends were trimmed by 5 bases and 3 bases, with 14 bases remaining between them. CDR3 DNA sequence: TGTGCCAGCAGCCCTTTCGGGGGAATCTACGAGCAGTACTTC. Its protein product is CASSPFGGIYEQYF.

The J gene is TRBJ2-7, the V gene TRBV5-1; 7 bases are a match to TRBD1. The length of the CDR3 is 15 residues. Germline CDR1 reads SGHRS; CDR2 reads YFSETQ. J gave up 2 bases and V 3 bases, and 8 bases lay outside the gene matches. The CDR3 coding sequence is TGCGCCAGCAGCTGGGGACAGATGGACCCCTACGAGCAGTACTTC. Its translation: CASSWGQMDPYEQYF.

This chain links TRBV14 with TRBJ1-2; possibly TRBD1 for D (6 bases). The CDR3 spans 14 residues. Germline values: CDR1 SGHDN, CDR2 FVKESK. V was trimmed by 6 bases and J by 1 base, leaving 12 bases between them. The CDR3 reads CASRDSGVNYGYTF. The CDR3 nucleotides read TGTGCCAGCAGGGACAGCGGCGTTAACTATGGCTACACCTTC.

This clone occurred a few times. The chain combines TRBV5-4 with TRBJ2-1, with D possibly being TRBD2 (6 bases). Germline-derived CDR1 and CDR2 are SGHNT and YYREEE (reference sequence). V gave up 1 base and J gave up 0 bases, with 11 bases separating them. This CDR3 has 16 amino acids. The CDR3 is CASSLFGGSSYNEQFF. The CDR3 DNA reads TGTGCCAGCAGCTTGTTCGGGGGAAGCTCCTACAATGAGCAGTTCTTC.

This clone turned up a few times. The chain combines TRBV19 with TRBJ1-5, with TRBD1 matching 7 bases. V trimming: 7 bases; J trimming: 0 bases; junction bases outside the gene matches: 6. The CDR3 has 15 residues. CDR1 and CDR2 from the germline V gene are LNHDA and SQIVND (reference sequence). CDR3 bases: TGTGCCAGTACCAAGGACAGGTATAGCAATCAGCCCCAGCATTTT. Translation gives CASTKDRYSNQPQHF.

This sequence joins TRBV7-8 and TRBJ2-2; D is perhaps TRBD2 (6 bases). This CDR3 has 16 amino acids. CDR1 SGHVS and CDR2 FQNEAQ come from the germline V gene. V lost 6 bases and J 5 bases, leaving 19 bases between the germline ends. The CDR3 DNA reads TGTGCCAGCAGTTCTCGACTAGGAACGGGAACCGGGGAGCTGTTTTTT. It encodes CASSSRLGTGTGELFF.

The chain carries TRBV25-1 and TRBJ2-7, with D perhaps TRBD1 (5 bases). The CDR3 is 12 amino acids. Trimming stripped 3 bases from V and 5 bases from J, with 8 bases between. CDR1 and CDR2 from the germline V gene are MGHDK and SYGVNS. The CDR3 loop is CASSDRAHEQYF. For the CDR3, the DNA is TGTGCCAGCAGTGACAGGGCCCACGAGCAGTACTTC.

This clone was observed a handful of times. This chain uses TRBV28 with TRBJ1-5; 8 nucleotides align to TRBD1. Germline V gives CDR1 MDHEN, CDR2 SYDVKM. The V and J ends lost 1 base and 1 base, in that order; junction bases with no gene match: 3. The CDR3 contains 16 residues. DNA for the CDR3: TGTGCCAGCAGTTTATCAGGGGGCGCGAGCAATCAGCCCCAGCATTTT. Translating it yields CASSLSGGASNQPQHF. The whole variable domain, remainder taken from reference TRBV28 and TRBJ1-5, is DVKVTQSSRYLVKRTGEKVFLECVQDMDHENMFWYRQDPGLGLRLIYFSYDVKMKEKGDIPEGYSVSREKKERFSLILESASTNQTSMYLCASSLSGGASNQPQHFGDGTRLSIL.

V usage is TRBV7-9 and J usage is TRBJ1-1; D might be TRBD1 (6 bases). Deletions cut 4 bases from V and 11 bases from J, with 14 bases between. Per the germline V gene, CDR1 is SEHNR and CDR2 is FQNEAQ (reference sequence). There are 12 residues in the CDR3. CDR3 DNA: TGTGCCAGCAGCTCGGACAGCGTATGGGCTTTCTTT. Its translation is CASSSDSVWAFF.

Note on this clone: Other DNA sequences of this sample code for an identical CDR3. This chain connects TRBV18 to TRBJ2-7, with TRBD1 matching 9 bases. The germline gives CDR1 KGHSH, CDR2 LQKENI. J lost 3 bases, V lost 5 bases, and 2 bases had no gene match. This CDR3 contains 13 residues. As DNA, the CDR3 is TGTGCCAGCTCATCGGGACAGGGCTACGAGCAGTACTTC. Protein sequence: CASSSGQGYEQYF. The full variable domain, rest sourced from reference TRBV18 and TRBJ2-7, is NAGVMQNPRHLVRRRGQEARLRCSPMKGHSHVYWYRQLPEEGLKFMVYLQKENIIDESGMPKERFSAEFPKEGPSILRIQQVVRGDSAAYFCASSSGQGYEQYFGPGTRLTVT.

The V gene is TRBV19, the J gene TRBJ2-3; 7 positions agree with TRBD1. CDR3 length equals 15 residues. Trimming removed 2 bases from V and 1 base from J; junction bases left unmatched: 3. The germline gives CDR1 LNHDA, CDR2 SQIVND (reference sequence). In DNA, the CDR3 is TGTGCCAGTAGTATAACGAGGGGGCGCACAGATACGCAGTATTTT. Its protein product is CASSITRGRTDTQYF.

The CDR3 sequence is CASRAGLDSNQPQHF. CDR3 DNA: TGTGCCAGCAGGGCAGGGCTGGATAGCAATCAGCCCCAGCATTTT. The gene calls are TRBV2 and TRBJ1-5; D may be TRBD1 (5 bases). The V gene lost 6 bases and the J gene lost 0 bases, with 12 bases spanning the gap. The CDR3 has 15 residues. Germline lookup yields CDR1 SNHLY and CDR2 FYNNEI.

Turning to this clone: The sample contains more than one DNA sequence encoding this CDR3. The chain employs TRBV19 and TRBJ2-3; 9 bases fit TRBD1. The CDR3 loop spans 14 amino acids. The J segment lost 4 bases and the V segment lost 5 bases, leaving 4 bases of the junction unmatched. Germline loops: CDR1 LNHDA, CDR2 SQIVND (reference sequence). The CDR3 region has the DNA TGTGCCAGTAGTCTACAGGGGGCGGCAGATACGCAGTATTTT. This gives the protein CASSLQGAADTQYF.

The chain carries TRBV13 and TRBJ2-7; no definite D call. Trimming shortened V by 3 bases and J by 3 bases, and 6 bases separated the two germline ends. There are 12 residues in the CDR3. Per the germline V gene, CDR1 is PRHDT and CDR2 is FYEKMQ (reference sequence). Here the CDR3 DNA reads TGTGCCAGCAGCTTGCGTCGCTACGAGCAGTACTTC. This sequence encodes CASSLRRYEQYF.

This clone came up a few times. This chain uses TRBV6-5 with TRBJ2-5; TRBD1 matches at 10 bases. This CDR3 has 14 amino acids. The junction had 1 base not matched to a gene; V was cut back by 4 bases and J by 2 bases. CDR1 is MNHEY and CDR2 is SVGAGI in the germline V gene. CDR3 DNA sequence: TGTGCCAGCAGTTCGGACAGGGGGCAAGAGACCCAGTACTTC. This translates into CASSSDRGQETQYF.

V is TRBV7-8 and J is TRBJ2-1; 11 positions agree with TRBD2. With 5 bases clipped from V and 0 bases from J, the junction kept 6 bases outside the gene matches. CDR1 and CDR2 from the germline V gene are SGHVS and FQNEAQ. The CDR3 has 17 amino acids. The CDR3 bases are TGTGCCAGCAGCCCGGGACTAGCGGTGAGCTCCTACAATGAGCAGTTCTTC. Its translation is CASSPGLAVSSYNEQFF.

CDR3 DNA sequence: TGTGCCAGCAGCTTAAAGCGGTCCACAGATACGCAGTATTTT. Translating it yields CASSLKRSTDTQYF. The V and J genes are TRBV7-3 and TRBJ2-3; possibly TRBD2 for D (5 bases). The CDR3 spans 14 residues. Germline V gene data show CDR1 as SGHTA and CDR2 as FQGTGA. Trimming shortened V by 1 base and J by 2 bases, and 7 bases separated the two germline ends.

This chain connects TRBV29-1 to TRBJ2-7; 8 nucleotides line up with TRBD1. This CDR3 region has 13 residues. The trim removed 3 bases at V and 3 bases at J, leaving 4 bases unmatched. The germline CDR1 and CDR2 sequences are SQVTM and ANQGSEA. CDR3 region: CSVDPGTGYEQYF. The CDR3 DNA reads as TGCAGCGTTGACCCCGGGACAGGCTACGAGCAGTACTTC.

V and J are TRBV7-2 and TRBJ2-7; weak D call: TRBD1 (6 bases). Per germline, CDR1 SGHTA and CDR2 FQGNSA. The CDR3 extends over 15 amino acids. Trimming left V 0 bases short and J 2 bases short, with 11 bases between. DNA for the CDR3: TGTGCCAGCAGCTTAGCGTCAGGGGTCACCTACGAGCAGTACTTC. Translated, it gives CASSLASGVTYEQYF.

This chain links TRBV30 with TRBJ2-7, with TRBD1 as a possible D gene (6 bases). Germline CDR1 and CDR2: GTSNPN and SVGIG (reference sequence). The V end was cut by 4 bases, the J end by 13 bases, with 20 bases between. This CDR3 contains 12 residues. CDR3 sequence reads: CAWKGQFYESYF. The CDR3 bases are TGTGCCTGGAAGGGACAATTCTACGAGTCTTACTTC.

A note on this clone: The identical CDR3 is also encoded by other nucleotide sequences in the sample. The gene calls are TRBV30 and TRBJ1-6, with 9 nucleotides matching TRBD1. Per germline, CDR1 GTSNPN and CDR2 SVGIG (reference sequence). The CDR3 sequence is 13 residues long. After removal of 2 bases from V and 10 bases from J, the junction contained 3 bases not matched to a gene. The CDR3 reads CAWSPTGGSPLHF. The CDR3 DNA sequence: TGTGCCTGGAGTCCGACAGGGGGGTCACCCCTCCACTTT.